Listed here is a single T cell receptor (beta chain). This sample stems from a study of cytomegalovirus exposure and HLA in healthy donors. PCR primers comprised 60 Vbeta and 13 Jbeta primers. The protocol was immunoSEQ multiplex PCR, while the TCRdb copy is restricted to in-frame clones and leaves out a portion. Of around 100,000 clones in the sample, more than 75% were seen once. Per the germline V gene, CDR1 is MNHEY and CDR2 is SVGAGI. J lost 3 bases, V lost 6 bases, and 5 bases had no gene match. The CDR3 consists of 14 residues. The specimen was PBMCs. The sequence derives from a woman between 18 and 30 years old in good health and CMV-seropositive. V gene TRBV6-5 combines with J gene TRBJ1-5; 7 nucleotides line up with TRBD1. CDR3 nucleotide sequence: TGTGCCAGCAGGCCACAGGGGCACAATCAGCCCCAGCATTTT. It yields the protein CASRPQGHNQPQHF.